The subject of this entry is one TCR beta chain. Individuals drawn from around 25 US areas were roughly 18 to 89 years old. Participants' own reports of clinical history determined their cohort assignment. This record belongs to a study of blood T cell repertoires in COVID-19. The wider study: Sources were T cells, B-cell-depleted T cells, or PBMCs; the material itself was cDNA or gDNA.

From germline, CDR1 is LGHNA and CDR2 YNFKEQ. V lost 1 base and J lost 0; bases outside the gene matches: 8. The CDR3 runs to 19 residues. In the original workflow: Using reference gene primer amplification, nucleated cell counts were estimated. The assay was immunoSEQ multiplex PCR, and TCRdb's table has in-frame clones only and misses some. Clone size and V and J calls were adopted from that table, with D and trimming inferred from the DNA. The repertoire consists of around 180,000 clones, with 65% to 80% occurring once and the leading ten covering about a sixth. The material sequenced was PBMCs or T cells enriched from blood (not recorded which). The source is a woman aged 45-59 years with acute COVID-19. The J gene is TRBJ2-3, the V gene TRBV4-2; 12 nucleotides align to TRBD2. In DNA, the CDR3 is TGTGCCAGCAGCCAAGGAAGACTAGCGGGGGTCTCTAGCACAGATACGCAGTATTTT. Its translation: CASSQGRLAGVSSTDTQYF.